Listed below are T cell receptor beta chains from one sample, sequenced in a study of blood T cell repertoires in COVID-19. Sequenced by immunoSEQ multiplex PCR; TCRdb stores in-frame clones only, minus some. Of approximately 140,000 clones in the sample, approximately 85% were seen once. Sequencing was done on a sample of PBMCs or T cells enriched from blood (not recorded which). The receptors were gathered from a woman aged 45-65 years with acute COVID-19. Each CDR3 is given with its conserved first and last residue. The order of the fields is clone size, D gene, V gene, J gene, CDR3 DNA, CDR3 protein. The D gene is left open where the match is weak. A row's size may be missing; if present it is once, few, many or a size class.

>NA|NA|TRBV7-9|TRBJ1-1
TGTGCCAGCAGCTTATTGATGGGGGGGACTGAAGCTTTCTTT
CASSLLMGGTEAFF
>NA|TRBD2|TRBV7-2|TRBJ2-1
TGTGCCAGCAGCTTAGCGGGACTAGCGGGACCCCGTGAGCAGTTCTTC
CASSLAGLAGPREQFF
>NA|TRBD1|TRBV19|TRBJ1-1
TGTGCCAGTAGTATGGCGGGACAGGGGGCGTATCCACCCATGAACACTGAAGCTTTCTTT
CASSMAGQGAYPPMNTEAFF
>once|TRBD1|TRBV7-2|TRBJ2-5
TGTGCCAGCAGCTCCAGACAGGGTTGGGAGACCCAGTACTTC
CASSSRQGWETQYF
>NA|NA|TRBV5-6|TRBJ2-7
TGTGCCAGCAGCTTGGGCGGGCTCTACGAGCAGTACTTC
CASSLGGLYEQYF
>NA|NA|TRBV7-8|TRBJ2-2
TGTGCCAGCAGCTCGTCACGGGGACAGAACACCGGGGAGCTGTTTTTT
CASSSSRGQNTGELFF
>once|NA|TRBV7-3|TRBJ1-1
TGTGCCAGCAGCGTTCAGATGAACACTGAAGCTTTCTTT
CASSVQMNTEAFF
>NA|TRBD1|TRBV27|TRBJ2-6
TGTGCCAGCAGACGGGGACAGGGGGGGACTGGGGCCAACGTCCTGACTTTC
CASRRGQGGTGANVLTF
>NA|NA|TRBV2|TRBJ2-7
TGTGCCAGCAGTTTTTACAGGGTAGGCGAGCAGTACTTC
CASSFYRVGEQYF
>NA|TRBD1|TRBV7-3|TRBJ2-5
TGTGCCAGCAGCTTAACGGGGACAGCTCAAGAGACCCAGTACTTC
CASSLTGTAQETQYF
>many|TRBD1|TRBV18|TRBJ2-5
TGTGCCAGCTCACCAGGACAGGGGACAGGGAAGGAGACCCAGTACTTC
CASSPGQGTGKETQYF
>NA|NA|TRBV5-8|TRBJ2-3
TGTGCCAGCAGCCCGCGAGCAGATACGCAGTATTTT
CASSPRADTQYF
>NA|NA|TRBV19|TRBJ1-2
TGTGCCAGTAGTAACCTCGGGGAGTATGGCTACACCTTC
CASSNLGEYGYTF
>NA|NA|TRBV9|TRBJ2-3
TGTGCCAGCAGGGGAGACGGAGATACGCAGTATTTT
CASRGDGDTQYF
>NA|TRBD2|TRBV2|TRBJ2-1
TGTGCCAGCAGGTGGACTAGCGGTAATCCGCAGTTCTTC
CASRWTSGNPQFF
>NA|TRBD1|TRBV5-1|TRBJ2-2
TGCGCCAGCAGCTTTCCGACAGGGGGTAAGGTGGCCGGGGAGCTGTTTTTT
CASSFPTGGKVAGELFF
>NA|TRBD2|TRBV3-1/TRBV3-2|TRBJ2-1
TGTGCCAGCAGCCAATTCGGACTAGCGGGAGGATGGAATGAGCAGTTCTTC
CASSQFGLAGGWNEQFF
>NA|NA|TRBV2|TRBJ2-1
TGTGCCAGCCGTCGGGACGGGACATACAATGAGCAGTTCTTC
CASRRDGTYNEQFF